The 21 T cell receptor beta chains given below trace back to one sample, sequenced in a study of blood T cell repertoires in COVID-19. Using immunoSEQ multiplex PCR, the repertoire was profiled, and TCRdb retains in-frame clones only, with some absent. The sample lists fewer than 300,000 clones; roughly 80% were seen once. The material sequenced was peripheral blood. These receptors were taken from a person aged 70 to 80 with COVID-19, enrolled during active disease.

The chain is built from TRBV12-3 or TRBV12-4 and TRBJ1-2, with 12 bases fitting TRBD1. The CDR3 totals 13 residues. Unmatched junction bases numbered 3, after V lost 5 bases and J lost 8 bases. The CDR3 loop reads CASSGDRGHGYTF. The CDR3 DNA sequence: TGTGCCAGCAGTGGGGACAGGGGGCACGGCTACACCTTC.

The V call is TRBV10-3, the J call TRBJ2-3; TRBD1 matches 7 bases. The CDR3 covers 17 residues. Trimming took 4 bases from V and 4 from J; bases not matched to a gene: 14. The germline gives CDR1 ENHRY, CDR2 SYGVKD. This CDR3 reads CAISGGSQGLDSDTQYF. CDR3 DNA sequence: TGTGCCATCAGTGGAGGTTCACAGGGGCTTGATTCAGATACGCAGTATTTT.

The chain uses TRBV9 and TRBJ1-4; D is ambiguous. Germline V gene sequence: CDR1 SGDLS, CDR2 YYNGEE. Trimming took off 0 bases at V and 8 bases at J, with 11 bases between the two ends. The CDR3 totals 14 residues. The chain's CDR3 is CASSVALSREKLFF. DNA of the CDR3: TGTGCCAGCAGCGTAGCTCTTTCCCGGGAAAAACTGTTTTTT.

The J gene is TRBJ1-3, the V gene TRBV18, with TRBD1 matching 8 bases. With V trimmed by 5 bases and J by 1 base, 13 bases remained unmatched. The CDR3 runs to 18 residues. Germline-derived CDR1 and CDR2 are KGHSH and LQKENI. CDR3 DNA: TGTGCCAGCTCATACCCACCGGGACAGGCGTCTTCTGGAAACACCATATATTTT. Translated: CASSYPPGQASSGNTIYF.

This clone was recorded only once. The chain combines TRBV7-2 with TRBJ2-5; 8 nucleotides match TRBD2. This CDR3 is built from 16 residues. Germline CDR1 reads SGHTA; CDR2 reads FQGNSA. V lost 0 bases and J lost 5; bases outside the gene matches: 8. The CDR3 DNA reads as TGTGCCAGCAGCTTAGCGGGGACTAGGGTTCGGGAGACCCAGTACTTC. As protein: CASSLAGTRVRETQYF.

The V call is TRBV30, the J call TRBJ2-2, with D maybe TRBD1 (5 bases). Germline assignment: CDR1 GTSNPN and CDR2 SVGIG (reference sequence). CDR3 length: 14 amino acids. Trimming removed 1 base from V and 5 bases from J, with 11 bases in between. Written as DNA, the CDR3 is TGTGCCTGGAGTGGGGGCCGAAATACCGGGGAGCTGTTTTTT. Translation: CAWSGGRNTGELFF.

The chain employs TRBV19 and TRBJ1-1, with 8 nucleotides matching TRBD1. Germline CDR1 is LNHDA and CDR2 is SQIVND (reference sequence). V shed 4 bases, J shed 7 bases, and the junction held 5 bases outside the gene matches. The CDR3 spans 13 residues. Here the CDR3 reads CASSTTGDFEAFF. In nucleotides, the CDR3 is TGTGCCAGTAGTACGACAGGGGACTTTGAAGCTTTCTTT.

The chain links TRBV3-1 (or the pseudogene TRBV3-2) to TRBJ2-5, with 7 bases that match TRBD1. Germline V gene data show CDR1 as LGHDT and CDR2 as YNNKEL (reference sequence). V lost 4 bases, J lost 3 bases, and 11 bases stayed unmatched. This CDR3 comprises 16 residues. CDR3 in DNA: TGTGCCAGCAGCCTTTTCCCGGGACAGAGAAAAGAGACCCAGTACTTC. It is translated as CASSLFPGQRKETQYF.

The rearrangement joins TRBV6-5 to TRBJ2-1; D may be TRBD2 (6 bases). CDR3 length equals 14 residues. Germline V gives CDR1 MNHEY, CDR2 SVGAGI. Trimming took 5 bases from V and 4 from J, leaving 12 bases between them. The CDR3 reads CASSQRASYNEQFF. CDR3 sequence (DNA): TGTGCCAGCAGTCAGCGGGCGTCGTACAATGAGCAGTTCTTC.

The chain joins TRBV19 to TRBJ1-5; a possible D gene is TRBD1 (5 bases). Germline V gene lookup returns CDR1 LNHDA and CDR2 SQIVND (reference sequence). The CDR3 covers 12 residues. V was trimmed by 8 bases and J by 3 bases, leaving 8 bases between them. CDR3 DNA: TGTGCCAGTGGGGGGTCCAATCAGCCCCAGCATTTT. As protein: CASGGSNQPQHF. Complete variable domain (other parts from reference TRBV19 and TRBJ1-5): DGGITQSPKYLFRKEGQNVTLSCEQNLNHDAMYWYRQDPGQGLRLIYYSQIVNDFQKGDIAEGYSVSREKKESFPLTVTSAQKNPTAFYLCASGGSNQPQHFGDGTRLSIL.

The CDR3 nucleotides are TGTGCCAGCAGCTCGCCAAGAGGGGACAGACTACGAAGCTCACCCCTCCACTTT. Protein product: CASSSPRGDRLRSSPLHF. This chain links TRBV5-8 with TRBJ1-6, with 7 bases lining up with TRBD1. V was pared by 3 bases and J by 10 bases, with 19 bases of the junction left unmatched. This CDR3 region has 18 residues. From germline, CDR1 is SGHTS and CDR2 YDEGEE.

The chain employs TRBV15 and TRBJ1-3; D is unresolved. There are 16 residues in the CDR3. V gave up 0 bases and J gave up 0 bases, with 9 bases separating them. From germline, CDR1 is LNHNV and CDR2 YYDKDF (reference sequence). The CDR3, as DNA: TGTGCCACCAGCAGAGATCAAACGGTCTCTGGAAACACCATATATTTT. This translates into CATSRDQTVSGNTIYF.

The chain has TRBV19 and TRBJ2-3, with 9 bases matching TRBD2. Unmatched junction bases numbered 7, after V lost 8 bases and J lost 4 bases. The length of the CDR3 is 14 residues. Germline V gives CDR1 LNHDA, CDR2 SQIVND (reference sequence). CDR3 in amino acids: CASSGTSYPDTQYF. The CDR3 DNA reads TGTGCCAGTTCCGGGACTAGCTACCCAGATACGCAGTATTTT. The whole variable domain, remainder taken from reference TRBV19 and TRBJ2-3, is DGGITQSPKYLFRKEGQNVTLSCEQNLNHDAMYWYRQDPGQGLRLIYYSQIVNDFQKGDIAEGYSVSREKKESFPLTVTSAQKNPTAFYLCASSGTSYPDTQYFGPGTRLTVL.

This chain uses TRBV7-2 with TRBJ2-1; D perhaps matches TRBD2 (5 bases). The CDR3 consists of 14 residues. Germline V gene sequence: CDR1 SGHTA, CDR2 FQGNSA. Trimming removed 4 bases at V and 5 bases at J, with 12 bases between. CDR3 loop: CASSSSGANNEQFF. The CDR3 DNA sequence: TGTGCCAGCAGCTCGAGCGGAGCGAACAATGAGCAGTTCTTC.

A few counts support this clone. This chain joins TRBV19 and TRBJ1-1, with 7 positions matching TRBD1. Trimming cost V 6 bases and J 1 base; bases outside gene matches: 8. The germline V gene encodes CDR1 LNHDA and CDR2 SQIVND (reference sequence). This CDR3 comprises 15 residues. The CDR3 region has the DNA TGTGCCAGTAGCGAACAGGGGACGGGGAACACTGAAGCTTTCTTT. The encoded protein is CASSEQGTGNTEAFF.

V is TRBV28 and J is TRBJ2-6, with 8 bases lining up with TRBD1. CDR3 size: 16 residues. V lost 6 bases to trimming and J lost 0 bases; unmatched junction nucleotides: 4. The germline CDR1 and CDR2 sequences are MDHEN and SYDVKM. The chain's CDR3 is CASRGDRSSGANVLTF. CDR3 sequence (DNA): TGTGCCAGCAGGGGGGACAGGAGCTCTGGGGCCAACGTCCTGACTTTC.

The chain has TRBV5-4 and TRBJ2-1; 9 bases line up with TRBD2. J lost 3 bases, V lost 4 bases, and 5 bases had no gene match. Per germline, CDR1 SGHNT and CDR2 YYREEE (reference sequence). The CDR3 runs to 15 residues. The DNA of the CDR3 is TGTGCCAGCAGCCCGACTAGCGGAAACTACAATGAGCAGTTCTTC. This sequence encodes CASSPTSGNYNEQFF.

The genes are TRBV5-1 and TRBJ1-5; 7 bases fit TRBD1. With 2 bases clipped from V and 4 bases from J, the junction kept 3 bases outside the gene matches. Germline V CDR1 and CDR2: SGHRS, YFSETQ. CDR3 length: 14 residues. The DNA of the CDR3 is TGCGCCAGCAGCTTATCAGGGGGAAATCAGCCCCAGCATTTT. This gives the protein CASSLSGGNQPQHF. Filled out from reference TRBV5-1 and TRBJ1-5, the complete variable domain reads KAGVTQTPRYLIKTRGQQVTLSCSPISGHRSVSWYQQTPGQGLQFLFEYFSETQRNKGNFPGRFSGRQFSNSRSEMNVSTLELGDSALYLCASSLSGGNQPQHFGDGTRLSIL.

V is TRBV5-1 and J is TRBJ2-3; perhaps TRBD1 as D (6 bases). Germline V gives CDR1 SGHRS, CDR2 YFSETQ. The ends were cut back, 0 bases at V and 2 bases at J, with 13 bases in the middle. The CDR3 sequence is 16 residues long. The CDR3 is CASSLAVDRNTDTQYF. In nucleotides, the CDR3 is TGCGCCAGCAGCTTGGCCGTGGACAGAAACACAGATACGCAGTATTTT.

The chain couples TRBV7-2 to TRBJ2-5; 7 bases match TRBD1. The V gene end was trimmed by 5 bases and the J gene end by 5 bases; junction bases not matched to a gene: 14. The germline V gene has CDR1 SGHTA and CDR2 FQGNSA. This CDR3 has 16 amino acids. The CDR3 DNA follows: TGTGCCAGCAGCACGGGGAACAGGGGTTTGGGGGAGACCCAGTACTTC. Translated, it gives CASSTGNRGLGETQYF.

The chain couples TRBV4-3 to TRBJ1-6; 7 nucleotides agree with TRBD1. Unmatched junction bases numbered 2, after V lost 1 base and J lost 5 bases. The CDR3 runs to 15 residues. Germline V gives CDR1 LGHNA, CDR2 YSLEER. The CDR3 loop reads CASSQGDRDNSPLHF. DNA of the CDR3: TGCGCCAGCAGCCAAGGTGACAGGGATAATTCACCCCTCCACTTT.